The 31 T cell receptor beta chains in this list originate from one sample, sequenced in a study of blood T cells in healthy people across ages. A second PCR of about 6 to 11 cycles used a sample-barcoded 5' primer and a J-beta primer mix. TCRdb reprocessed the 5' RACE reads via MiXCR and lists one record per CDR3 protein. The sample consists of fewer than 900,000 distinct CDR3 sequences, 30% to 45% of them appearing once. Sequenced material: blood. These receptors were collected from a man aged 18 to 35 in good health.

The CDR3 sequence: CASSHRLDPYNEQFF. CDR3 coding DNA: TGTGCCAGCAGTCACCGACTGGATCCCTACAATGAGCAGTTCTTC. The chain joins TRBV12-3 or TRBV12-4 to TRBJ2-1; D not resolved. The CDR3 sequence is 15 residues long. V was cut by 5 bases and J by 2 bases, with 13 bases left in between.

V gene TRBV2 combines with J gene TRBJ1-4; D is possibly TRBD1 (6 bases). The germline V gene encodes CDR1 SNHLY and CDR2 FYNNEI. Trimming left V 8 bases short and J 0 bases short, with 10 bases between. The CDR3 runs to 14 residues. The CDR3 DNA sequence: TGTGCCAGCGGGGAGGGGGCAACTAATGAAAAACTGTTTTTT. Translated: CASGEGATNEKLFF.

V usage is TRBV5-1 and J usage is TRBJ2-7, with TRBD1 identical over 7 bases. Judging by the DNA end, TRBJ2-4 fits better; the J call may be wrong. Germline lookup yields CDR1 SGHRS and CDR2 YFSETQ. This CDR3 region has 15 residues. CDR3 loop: CASSVTTGVKNIQYF. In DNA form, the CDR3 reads TGCGCCAGCAGCGTCACAACAGGGGTTAAAAACATTCAGTACTTC.

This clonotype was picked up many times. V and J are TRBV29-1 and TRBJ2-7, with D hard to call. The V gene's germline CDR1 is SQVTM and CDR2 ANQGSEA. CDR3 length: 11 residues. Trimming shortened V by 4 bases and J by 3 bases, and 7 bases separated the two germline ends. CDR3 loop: CSVAINYEQYF. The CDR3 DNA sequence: TGCAGCGTTGCGATAAACTACGAGCAGTACTTC.

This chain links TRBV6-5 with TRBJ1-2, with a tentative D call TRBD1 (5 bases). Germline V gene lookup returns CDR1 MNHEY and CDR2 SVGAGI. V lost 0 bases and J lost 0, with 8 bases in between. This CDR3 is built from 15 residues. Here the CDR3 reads CASSYSQGANYGYTF. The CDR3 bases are TGTGCCAGCAGTTACTCTCAGGGCGCTAACTATGGCTACACCTTC.

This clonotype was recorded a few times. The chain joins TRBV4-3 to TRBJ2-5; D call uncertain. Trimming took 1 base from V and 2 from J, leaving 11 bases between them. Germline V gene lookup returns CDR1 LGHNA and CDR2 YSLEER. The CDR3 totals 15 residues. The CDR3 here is CASSQGHLEQETQYF. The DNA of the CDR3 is TGCGCCAGCAGCCAAGGACACCTAGAACAAGAGACCCAGTACTTC.

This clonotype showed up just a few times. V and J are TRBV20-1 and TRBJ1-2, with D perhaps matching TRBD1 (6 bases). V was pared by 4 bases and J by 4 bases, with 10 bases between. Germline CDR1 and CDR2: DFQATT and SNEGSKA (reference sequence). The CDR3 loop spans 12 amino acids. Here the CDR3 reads CSAKGHIYGYTF. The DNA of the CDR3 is TGCAGTGCTAAGGGACATATCTATGGCTACACCTTC.

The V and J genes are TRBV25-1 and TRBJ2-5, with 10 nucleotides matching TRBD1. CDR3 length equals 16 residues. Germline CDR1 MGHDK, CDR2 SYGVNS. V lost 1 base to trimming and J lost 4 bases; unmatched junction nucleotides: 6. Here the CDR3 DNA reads TGTGCCAGCAGTGAATTTCGACAGGGGGCGACAGAGACCCAGTACTTC. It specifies CASSEFRQGATETQYF.

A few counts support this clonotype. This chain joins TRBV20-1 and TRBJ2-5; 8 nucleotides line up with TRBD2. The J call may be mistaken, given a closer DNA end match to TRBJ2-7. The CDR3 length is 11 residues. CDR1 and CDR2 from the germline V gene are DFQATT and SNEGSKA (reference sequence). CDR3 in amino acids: CSASGGGEQYF. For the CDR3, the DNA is TGCAGTGCTAGCGGGGGGGGCGAGCAGTACTTC.

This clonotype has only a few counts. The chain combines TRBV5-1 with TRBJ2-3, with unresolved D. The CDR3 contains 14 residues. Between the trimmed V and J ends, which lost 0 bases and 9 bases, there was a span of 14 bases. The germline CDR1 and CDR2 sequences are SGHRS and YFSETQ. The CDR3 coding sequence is TGCGCCAGCAGCTTGGATTCAGCAGCATTAACGCAGTATTTT. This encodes CASSLDSAALTQYF.

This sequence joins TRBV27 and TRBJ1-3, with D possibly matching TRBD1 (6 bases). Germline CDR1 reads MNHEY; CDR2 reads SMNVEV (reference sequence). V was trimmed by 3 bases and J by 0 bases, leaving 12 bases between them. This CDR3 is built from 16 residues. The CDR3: CASSLGGPYSGNTIYF. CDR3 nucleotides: TGTGCCAGCAGTTTGGGGGGCCCTTACTCTGGAAACACCATATATTTT.

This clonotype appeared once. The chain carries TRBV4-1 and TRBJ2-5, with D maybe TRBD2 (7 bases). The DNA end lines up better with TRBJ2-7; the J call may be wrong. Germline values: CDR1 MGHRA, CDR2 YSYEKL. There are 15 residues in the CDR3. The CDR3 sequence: CASSQDEGGGYEQYF. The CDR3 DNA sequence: TGCGCCAGCAGCCAAGATGAAGGGGGGGGATACGAGCAGTACTTC.

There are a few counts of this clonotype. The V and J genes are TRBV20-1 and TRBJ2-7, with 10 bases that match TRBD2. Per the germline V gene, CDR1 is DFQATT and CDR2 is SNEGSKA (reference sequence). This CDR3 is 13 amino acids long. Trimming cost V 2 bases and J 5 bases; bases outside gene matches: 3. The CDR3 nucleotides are TGCAGTGCTAGAAGCGGGGGGGCTCACGAGCAGTACTTC. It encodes CSARSGGAHEQYF.

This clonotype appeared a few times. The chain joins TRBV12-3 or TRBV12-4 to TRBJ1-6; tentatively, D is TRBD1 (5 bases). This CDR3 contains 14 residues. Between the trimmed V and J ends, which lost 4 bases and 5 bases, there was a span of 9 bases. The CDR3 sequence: CASSSGADNSPLHF. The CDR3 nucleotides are TGTGCCAGCAGTTCCGGGGCCGATAATTCACCCCTCCACTTT.

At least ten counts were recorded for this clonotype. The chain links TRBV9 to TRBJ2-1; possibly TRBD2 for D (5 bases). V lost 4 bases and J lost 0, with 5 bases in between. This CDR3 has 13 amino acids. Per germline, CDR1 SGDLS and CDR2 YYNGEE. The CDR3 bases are TGTGCCAGCAGCAGCGGCTCCTACAATGAGCAGTTCTTC. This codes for CASSSGSYNEQFF.

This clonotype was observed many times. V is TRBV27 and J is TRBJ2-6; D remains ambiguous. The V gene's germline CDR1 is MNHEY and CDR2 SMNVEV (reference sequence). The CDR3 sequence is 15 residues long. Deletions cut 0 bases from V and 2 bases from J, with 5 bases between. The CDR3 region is CASSLSSTGANVLTF. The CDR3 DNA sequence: TGTGCCAGCAGTTTATCCAGCACTGGGGCCAACGTCCTGACTTTC.

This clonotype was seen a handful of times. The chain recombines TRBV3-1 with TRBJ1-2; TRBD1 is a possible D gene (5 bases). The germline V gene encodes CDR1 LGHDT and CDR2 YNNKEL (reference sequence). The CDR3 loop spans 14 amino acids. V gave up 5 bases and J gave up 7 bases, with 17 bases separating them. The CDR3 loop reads CASSRDGTTSGYTF. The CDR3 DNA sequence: TGTGCCAGCAGCAGGGACGGAACAACGAGTGGCTACACCTTC.

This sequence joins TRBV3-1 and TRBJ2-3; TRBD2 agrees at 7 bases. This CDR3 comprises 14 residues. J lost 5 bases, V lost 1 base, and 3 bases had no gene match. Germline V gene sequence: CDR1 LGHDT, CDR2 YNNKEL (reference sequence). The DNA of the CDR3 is TGTGCCAGCAGCCAAGTGGCTAGCGGAGATACGCAGTATTTT. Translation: CASSQVASGDTQYF.

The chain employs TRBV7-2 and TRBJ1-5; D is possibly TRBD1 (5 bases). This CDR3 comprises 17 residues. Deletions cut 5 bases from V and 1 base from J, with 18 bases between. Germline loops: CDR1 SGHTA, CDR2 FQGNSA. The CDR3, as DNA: TGTGCCAGCAGCCCCCGCGGGGGGGGAGGGAGCAATCAGCCCCAGCATTTT. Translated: CASSPRGGGGSNQPQHF.

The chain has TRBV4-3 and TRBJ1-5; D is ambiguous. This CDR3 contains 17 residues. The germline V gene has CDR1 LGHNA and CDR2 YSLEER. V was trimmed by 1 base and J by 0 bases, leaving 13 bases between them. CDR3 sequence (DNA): TGCGCCAGCAGCCAAGGTTTAAGGCAAAATAGCAATCAGCCCCAGCATTTT. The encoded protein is CASSQGLRQNSNQPQHF.

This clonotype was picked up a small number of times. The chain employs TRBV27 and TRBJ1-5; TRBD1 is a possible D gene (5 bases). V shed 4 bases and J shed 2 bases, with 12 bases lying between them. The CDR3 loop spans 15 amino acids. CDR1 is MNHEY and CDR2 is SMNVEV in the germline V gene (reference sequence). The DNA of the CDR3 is TGTGCCAGCAGTTCCAGGGTTGATGGCAATCAGCCCCAGCATTTT. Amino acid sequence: CASSSRVDGNQPQHF.

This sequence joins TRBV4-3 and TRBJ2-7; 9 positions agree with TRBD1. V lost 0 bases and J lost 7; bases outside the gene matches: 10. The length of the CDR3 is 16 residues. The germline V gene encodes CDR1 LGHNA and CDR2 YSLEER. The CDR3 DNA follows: TGCGCCAGCAGCCAAGAAGGGGGACAGGGCCCGCGAGAGCAGTACTTC. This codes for CASSQEGGQGPREQYF.

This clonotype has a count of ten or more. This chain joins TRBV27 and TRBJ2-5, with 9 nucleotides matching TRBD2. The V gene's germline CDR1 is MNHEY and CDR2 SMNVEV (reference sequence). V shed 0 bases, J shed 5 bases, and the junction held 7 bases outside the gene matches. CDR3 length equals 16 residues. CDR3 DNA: TGTGCCAGCAGTTTATCGGGAGGGACTAGCCGGGAGACCCAGTACTTC. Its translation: CASSLSGGTSRETQYF.

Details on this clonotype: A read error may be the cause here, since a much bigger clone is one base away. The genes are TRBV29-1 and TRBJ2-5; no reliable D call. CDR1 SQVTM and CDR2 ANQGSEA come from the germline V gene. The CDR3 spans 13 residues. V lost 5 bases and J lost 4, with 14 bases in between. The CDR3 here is CSVQSGRRETQYF. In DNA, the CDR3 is TGCAGCGTTCAATCCGGCCGCCGAGAGACCCAGTACTTC.

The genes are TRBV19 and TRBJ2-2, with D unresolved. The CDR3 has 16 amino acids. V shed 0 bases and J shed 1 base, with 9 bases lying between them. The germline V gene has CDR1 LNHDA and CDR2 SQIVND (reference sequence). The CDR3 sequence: CASSIEPFRNTGELFF. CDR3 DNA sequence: TGTGCCAGTAGTATAGAACCGTTTCGGAACACCGGGGAGCTGTTTTTT.

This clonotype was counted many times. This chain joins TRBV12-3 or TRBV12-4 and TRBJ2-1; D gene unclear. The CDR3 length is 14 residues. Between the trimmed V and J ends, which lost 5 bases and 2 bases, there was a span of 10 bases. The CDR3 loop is CASSTWAAYNEQFF. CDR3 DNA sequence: TGTGCCAGCAGTACATGGGCTGCCTACAATGAGCAGTTCTTC.

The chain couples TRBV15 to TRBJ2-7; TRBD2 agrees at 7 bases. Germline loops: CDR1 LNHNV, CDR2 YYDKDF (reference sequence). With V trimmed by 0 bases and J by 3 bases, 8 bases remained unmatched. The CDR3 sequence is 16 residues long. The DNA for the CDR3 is TGTGCCACCAGCAGAGACGCAGCAGGACTAGGCTACGAGCAGTACTTC. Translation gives CATSRDAAGLGYEQYF.

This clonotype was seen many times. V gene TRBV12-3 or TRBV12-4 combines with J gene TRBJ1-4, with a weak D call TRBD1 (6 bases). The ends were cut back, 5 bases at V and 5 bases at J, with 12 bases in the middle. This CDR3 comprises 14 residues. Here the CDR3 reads CASSPLDRNEKLFF. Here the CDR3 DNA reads TGTGCCAGCAGTCCCTTAGACAGGAATGAAAAACTGTTTTTT.

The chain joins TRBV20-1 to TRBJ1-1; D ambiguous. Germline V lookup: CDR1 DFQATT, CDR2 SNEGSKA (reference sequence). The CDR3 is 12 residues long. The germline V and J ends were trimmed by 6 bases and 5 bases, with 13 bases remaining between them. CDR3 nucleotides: TGCAGTGCCCCCTTCCCGGGAACTGAAGCTTTCTTT. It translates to CSAPFPGTEAFF.

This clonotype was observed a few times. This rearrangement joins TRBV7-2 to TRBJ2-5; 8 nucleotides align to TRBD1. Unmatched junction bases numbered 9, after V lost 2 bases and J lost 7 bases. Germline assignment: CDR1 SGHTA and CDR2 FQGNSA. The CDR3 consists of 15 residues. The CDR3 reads CASSLKSGGEGTQYF. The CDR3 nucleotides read TGTGCCAGCAGCTTAAAATCAGGGGGCGAGGGGACCCAGTACTTC.

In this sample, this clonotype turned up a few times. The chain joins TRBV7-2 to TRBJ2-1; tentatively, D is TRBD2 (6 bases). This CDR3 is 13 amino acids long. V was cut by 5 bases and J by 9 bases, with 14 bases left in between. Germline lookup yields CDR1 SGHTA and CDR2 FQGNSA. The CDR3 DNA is TGTGCCAGCAGCACGGGACTTCTTGGTGAGCAGTTCTTC. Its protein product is CASSTGLLGEQFF.